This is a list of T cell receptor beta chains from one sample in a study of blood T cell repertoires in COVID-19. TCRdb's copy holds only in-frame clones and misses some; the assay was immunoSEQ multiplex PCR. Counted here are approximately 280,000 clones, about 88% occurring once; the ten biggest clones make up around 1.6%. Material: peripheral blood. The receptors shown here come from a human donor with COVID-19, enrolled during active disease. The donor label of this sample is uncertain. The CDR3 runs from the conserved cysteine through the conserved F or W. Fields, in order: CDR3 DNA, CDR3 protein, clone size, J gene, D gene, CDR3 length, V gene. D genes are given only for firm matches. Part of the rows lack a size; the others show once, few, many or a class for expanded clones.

CDR3 DNA: TGTGCCAGCAGCCACGAGGGAGGGAACTACAATGAGCAGTTCTTC; CDR3 protein: CASSHEGGNYNEQFF; clone size: -; J gene: TRBJ2-1; D gene: TRBD2; CDR3 length: 15; V gene: TRBV3-1/TRBV3-2
CDR3 DNA: TGTGCCAGCAGCTTAACCGCCAGAACGGGGGGAAACACCATATATTTT; CDR3 protein: CASSLTARTGGNTIYF; clone size: few; J gene: TRBJ1-3; D gene: -; CDR3 length: 16; V gene: TRBV7-8
CDR3 DNA: TGTGCCAGCAGCCTAGCGGCGATAAATGAGCAGTTCTTC; CDR3 protein: CASSLAAINEQFF; clone size: -; J gene: TRBJ2-1; D gene: TRBD2; CDR3 length: 13; V gene: TRBV12-3/TRBV12-4
CDR3 DNA: TGTGCCAGCAGCCGCGGGTCCGGGAGGACTGAAGCTTTCTTT; CDR3 protein: CASSRGSGRTEAFF; clone size: -; J gene: TRBJ1-1; D gene: -; CDR3 length: 14; V gene: TRBV5-4
CDR3 DNA: TGTGCCAGCAGCCAAGAGGGGCCCAGCAATCAGCCCCAGCATTTT; CDR3 protein: CASSQEGPSNQPQHF; clone size: -; J gene: TRBJ1-5; D gene: -; CDR3 length: 15; V gene: TRBV4-2
CDR3 DNA: TGTGCCAGCGCTGGGACAGGGGTCTACGAGCAGTACTTC; CDR3 protein: CASAGTGVYEQYF; clone size: -; J gene: TRBJ2-7; D gene: TRBD1; CDR3 length: 13; V gene: TRBV19
CDR3 DNA: TGTGCCAGCAGCCCCCAGTGGGAGACCCAGTACTTC; CDR3 protein: CASSPQWETQYF; clone size: -; J gene: TRBJ2-5; D gene: -; CDR3 length: 12; V gene: TRBV7-2
CDR3 DNA: TGCGCCAGCAGCCAAGATGGGACAGGGGTCGACACTGAAGCTTTCTTT; CDR3 protein: CASSQDGTGVDTEAFF; clone size: once; J gene: TRBJ1-1; D gene: TRBD1; CDR3 length: 16; V gene: TRBV4-3
CDR3 DNA: TGTGCCAGTAGTGCACAGGGTAGGGAGGAGACCCAGTACTTC; CDR3 protein: CASSAQGREETQYF; clone size: -; J gene: TRBJ2-5; D gene: -; CDR3 length: 14; V gene: TRBV19
CDR3 DNA: TGCGCCAGCAGTGAGTCCGGGATTGATACGCAGTATTTT; CDR3 protein: CASSESGIDTQYF; clone size: -; J gene: TRBJ2-3; D gene: -; CDR3 length: 13; V gene: TRBV10-1
CDR3 DNA: TGTGCCAGCAGCCCCCAATCCGGGACTAGCGGGAGTAATGAGCAGTTCTTC; CDR3 protein: CASSPQSGTSGSNEQFF; clone size: -; J gene: TRBJ2-1; D gene: TRBD2; CDR3 length: 17; V gene: TRBV7-9
CDR3 DNA: TGTGCCAGTACCTCAGACAGCTCAAATGAAAAACTGTTTTTT; CDR3 protein: CASTSDSSNEKLFF; clone size: -; J gene: TRBJ1-4; D gene: -; CDR3 length: 14; V gene: TRBV19
CDR3 DNA: TGTGCCAGCAGCCGGGACAGGGCGGAAGATACGCAGTATTTT; CDR3 protein: CASSRDRAEDTQYF; clone size: -; J gene: TRBJ2-3; D gene: TRBD1; CDR3 length: 14; V gene: TRBV7-3
CDR3 DNA: TGTGCCAGCAGCCGGCGGGGGGCCTTGGACACTGAAGCTTTCTTT; CDR3 protein: CASSRRGALDTEAFF; clone size: few; J gene: TRBJ1-1; D gene: -; CDR3 length: 15; V gene: TRBV6-5
CDR3 DNA: TGTGCCAGCAGTCCGGACAGGCCTACAGGCTACACCTTC; CDR3 protein: CASSPDRPTGYTF; clone size: once; J gene: TRBJ1-2; D gene: TRBD1; CDR3 length: 13; V gene: TRBV28
CDR3 DNA: TGTGCCAGCAGCCAAACAGGGGTGGGGGAGCAGTACTTC; CDR3 protein: CASSQTGVGEQYF; clone size: -; J gene: TRBJ2-7; D gene: TRBD1; CDR3 length: 13; V gene: TRBV5-4
CDR3 DNA: TGCGCCAGCAGCCTAAACTCCGGGACTAGCGGTCGCACAGATACGCAGTATTTT; CDR3 protein: CASSLNSGTSGRTDTQYF; clone size: -; J gene: TRBJ2-3; D gene: TRBD2; CDR3 length: 18; V gene: TRBV5-1
CDR3 DNA: TGTGCCAGCCGGCCCCAGCGGCAAGAGACCCAGTACTTC; CDR3 protein: CASRPQRQETQYF; clone size: -; J gene: TRBJ2-5; D gene: -; CDR3 length: 13; V gene: TRBV12-3/TRBV12-4
CDR3 DNA: TGTGCCAGTACCAACCCGGCGGGAAACTATGGCTACACCTTC; CDR3 protein: CASTNPAGNYGYTF; clone size: -; J gene: TRBJ1-2; D gene: -; CDR3 length: 14; V gene: TRBV19
CDR3 DNA: TGTGCCAGCAGTTTTGGGGGGTATAGCAATCAGCCCCAGCATTTT; CDR3 protein: CASSFGGYSNQPQHF; clone size: -; J gene: TRBJ1-5; D gene: -; CDR3 length: 15; V gene: TRBV27
CDR3 DNA: TGTGCCAGCAGCCGAGAGATTCGGGACAGCTATTACACTGAAGCTTTCTTT; CDR3 protein: CASSREIRDSYYTEAFF; clone size: few; J gene: TRBJ1-1; D gene: TRBD1; CDR3 length: 17; V gene: TRBV4-2
CDR3 DNA: TGTGCCTGGACGTACTTGCAATCTACTAACTATGGCTACACCTTC; CDR3 protein: CAWTYLQSTNYGYTF; clone size: -; J gene: TRBJ1-2; D gene: -; CDR3 length: 15; V gene: TRBV30
CDR3 DNA: TGTGCCAGCAGCAAGGACAGTGTTGGCAATGAGCAGTTCTTC; CDR3 protein: CASSKDSVGNEQFF; clone size: -; J gene: TRBJ2-1; D gene: -; CDR3 length: 14; V gene: TRBV21-1
CDR3 DNA: TGCGCCAGCAGCTCCGAAGTAGTCGGGACAGATACGCAGTATTTT; CDR3 protein: CASSSEVVGTDTQYF; clone size: -; J gene: TRBJ2-3; D gene: -; CDR3 length: 15; V gene: TRBV5-1
CDR3 DNA: TGTGCCAGTAGTGTGGACAGGGGCTCGAATGAAAAACTGTTTTTT; CDR3 protein: CASSVDRGSNEKLFF; clone size: -; J gene: TRBJ1-4; D gene: TRBD1; CDR3 length: 15; V gene: TRBV19
CDR3 DNA: TGTGCCAGCAGCCCCGGGGGGACCGGGGAGCTGTTTTTT; CDR3 protein: CASSPGGTGELFF; clone size: -; J gene: TRBJ2-2; D gene: TRBD2; CDR3 length: 13; V gene: TRBV9
CDR3 DNA: TGTGCCAGCTCCCCGGGACTAACATACAATGAGCAGTTCTTC; CDR3 protein: CASSPGLTYNEQFF; clone size: few; J gene: TRBJ2-1; D gene: TRBD2; CDR3 length: 14; V gene: TRBV18
CDR3 DNA: TGCGCCAGCAGCCAGGACAGGGGCCAGAACACTGAAGCTTTCTTT; CDR3 protein: CASSQDRGQNTEAFF; clone size: once; J gene: TRBJ1-1; D gene: TRBD1; CDR3 length: 15; V gene: TRBV5-1
CDR3 DNA: TGTGCCAGCAGCTTAGCACTAGCGGGAATCTACGAGCAGTACTTC; CDR3 protein: CASSLALAGIYEQYF; clone size: -; J gene: TRBJ2-7; D gene: TRBD2; CDR3 length: 15; V gene: TRBV7-9
CDR3 DNA: TGTGCCAGCAGGCACCCAGGGATGAACACTGAAGCTTTCTTT; CDR3 protein: CASRHPGMNTEAFF; clone size: once; J gene: TRBJ1-1; D gene: -; CDR3 length: 14; V gene: TRBV28